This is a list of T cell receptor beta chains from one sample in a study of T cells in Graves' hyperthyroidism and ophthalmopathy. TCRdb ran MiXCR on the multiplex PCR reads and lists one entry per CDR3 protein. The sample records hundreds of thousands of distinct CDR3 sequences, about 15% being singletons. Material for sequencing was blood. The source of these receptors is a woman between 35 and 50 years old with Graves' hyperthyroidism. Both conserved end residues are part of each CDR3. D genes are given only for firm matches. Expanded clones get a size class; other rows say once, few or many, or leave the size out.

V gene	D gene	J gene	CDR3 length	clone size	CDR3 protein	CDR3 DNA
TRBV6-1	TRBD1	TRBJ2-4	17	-	CATHKTQGPSAKNIQYF	TGTGCCACCCACAAAACACAGGGGCCATCAGCCAAAAACATTCAGTACTTC
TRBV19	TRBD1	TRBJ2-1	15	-	CASRGQLGSYNEQFF	TGTGCCAGTAGGGGACAGCTGGGTTCCTACAATGAGCAGTTCTTC
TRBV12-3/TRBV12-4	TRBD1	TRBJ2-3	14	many	CASAGGDGTDTQYF	TGTGCCAGCGCAGGGGGAGATGGGACAGATACGCAGTATTTT
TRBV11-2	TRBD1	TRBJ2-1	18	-	CASSPFFMGQGSYNEQFF	TGTGCCAGCTCACCATTTTTCATGGGACAGGGCTCCTACAATGAGCAGTTCTTC
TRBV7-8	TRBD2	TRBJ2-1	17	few	CASSLGETSDFYNEQFF	TGTGCCAGCAGCTTAGGAGAAACTAGCGATTTTTACAATGAGCAGTTCTTC
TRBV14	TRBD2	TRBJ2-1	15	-	CASSPLAVVRNEQFF	TGTGCCAGCAGCCCGCTAGCGGTGGTTCGGAATGAGCAGTTCTTC
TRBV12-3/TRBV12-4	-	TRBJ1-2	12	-	CACSLPLGGYTF	TGTGCCTGCAGTTTGCCTCTAGGTGGCTACACCTTC
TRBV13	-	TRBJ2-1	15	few	CASSPSSFGYNEQFF	TGTGCCAGCAGCCCCTCTAGTTTCGGCTACAATGAGCAGTTCTTC
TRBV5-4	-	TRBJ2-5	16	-	CASSSGSSWGQETQYF	TGTGCCAGCAGCTCGGGGTCATCCTGGGGCCAAGAGACCCAGTACTTC
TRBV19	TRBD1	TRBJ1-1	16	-	CASSSTPGQGNTEAFF	TGTGCCAGTAGTTCAACCCCGGGACAGGGGAACACTGAAGCTTTCTTT
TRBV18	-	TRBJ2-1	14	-	CASSPWGGQETQFF	TGTGCCAGCTCACCCTGGGGGGGACAAGAGACCCAGTTCTTC
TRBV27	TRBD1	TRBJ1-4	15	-	CASSLSGGRNEKLFF	TGTGCCAGCAGTTTATCAGGGGGCCGAAATGAAAAACTGTTTTTT
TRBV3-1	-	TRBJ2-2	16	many	CASSQNVLSLGGELFF	TGTGCCAGCAGCCAGAACGTACTATCCTTGGGCGGGGAGCTGTTTTTT
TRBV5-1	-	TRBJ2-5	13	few	CASSLWQEETQYF	TGCGCCAGCAGCTTGTGGCAAGAGGAGACCCAGTACTTC
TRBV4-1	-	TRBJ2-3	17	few	CASSQVPPGQGADTQYF	TGCGCCAGCAGCCAAGTTCCCCCGGGGCAGGGTGCAGATACGCAGTATTTT
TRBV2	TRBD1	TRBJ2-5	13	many	CASRDRGLETQYF	TGTGCCAGCAGGGACAGGGGGCTGGAGACCCAGTACTTC
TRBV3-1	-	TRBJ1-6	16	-	CASSQDGITYNSPLHF	TGTGCCAGCAGCCAAGATGGGATTACCTATAATTCACCCCTCCACTTT